This is a list of T cell receptor beta chains from one sample in a study of Ad26.COV2.S vaccination and SARS-CoV-2 variants. The data were produced by immunoSEQ multiplex PCR, yet TCRdb's version contains in-frame clones alone and is incomplete. Of fewer than 400,000 clones listed, about nine tenths are singletons. Sample: peripheral blood, taken in a trial of Ad26.COV2.S vaccine versus placebo. The receptors derive from a person aged 18-60 years who received the Ad26.COV2.S COVID-19 vaccine or a placebo. Each CDR3 is given with its conserved first and last residue. D genes are given only for firm matches. Clone size is given for some rows only: seen once, a few or many times, or a class if the clone is expanded.

abundance: .
j_gene: TRBJ1-6
v_gene: TRBV5-1
d_gene: .
CDR3nt: TGCGCCAGCAGCCTTATGGGGGTGACTTCACCCCTCCACTTT
CDR3aa: CASSLMGVTSPLHF

abundance: .
j_gene: TRBJ2-5
v_gene: TRBV21-1
d_gene: .
CDR3nt: TGTGCCAGCAGCAAAGTTTGGTCATCTCAAGAGACCCAGTACTTC
CDR3aa: CASSKVWSSQETQYF

abundance: few
j_gene: TRBJ2-7
v_gene: TRBV27
d_gene: .
CDR3nt: TGTGCCAGCTCAGGACGGGACCTGCCTGGAGTCTACGAGCAGTACTTC
CDR3aa: CASSGRDLPGVYEQYF

abundance: .
j_gene: TRBJ2-3
v_gene: TRBV6-5
d_gene: .
CDR3nt: TGTGCCAGCAGTAGGGACCGTAGCACAGATACGCAGTATTTT
CDR3aa: CASSRDRSTDTQYF

abundance: .
j_gene: TRBJ2-7
v_gene: TRBV6-1
d_gene: .
CDR3nt: TGTGCCAGCAGTGAAACCGGGGCGGTAGTCTACGAGCAGTACTTC
CDR3aa: CASSETGAVVYEQYF

abundance: many
j_gene: TRBJ1-2
v_gene: TRBV28
d_gene: TRBD1
CDR3nt: TGTGCCAGCAGGCCGGGCCAGGGGGTTGGGGGCTACACCTTC
CDR3aa: CASRPGQGVGGYTF

abundance: .
j_gene: TRBJ2-6
v_gene: TRBV10-3
d_gene: TRBD2
CDR3nt: TGTGCCATCAAAAGGCTAGCGGGAGGGCCTGGGGCCAACGTCCTGACTTTC
CDR3aa: CAIKRLAGGPGANVLTF

abundance: .
j_gene: TRBJ1-5
v_gene: TRBV24-1
d_gene: .
CDR3nt: TGTGCCACCCCTTGGTGTCGGCAGCCCCAGCATTTT
CDR3aa: CATPWCRQPQHF

abundance: .
j_gene: TRBJ2-3
v_gene: TRBV3-1/TRBV3-2
d_gene: TRBD2
CDR3nt: TGTGCCAGCAGCCCCTATCCCTTAGCGGGAGGGCCCTTCACAGATACGCAGTATTTT
CDR3aa: CASSPYPLAGGPFTDTQYF

abundance: .
j_gene: TRBJ1-4
v_gene: TRBV5-4
d_gene: .
CDR3nt: TGTGCCAGCAGCCCCGGATTTGGCAGGGAAGGCGAAAAACTGTTTTTT
CDR3aa: CASSPGFGREGEKLFF

abundance: .
j_gene: TRBJ2-4
v_gene: TRBV6-4
d_gene: .
CDR3nt: TGTGCCAGCAGTGGGTCCCCCGGGAACATTCAGTACTTC
CDR3aa: CASSGSPGNIQYF

abundance: once
j_gene: TRBJ2-5
v_gene: TRBV9
d_gene: TRBD2
CDR3nt: TGTGCCAGCAGCGACTCTAGCGGGAGGGGGGAGACCCAGTACTTC
CDR3aa: CASSDSSGRGETQYF

abundance: .
j_gene: TRBJ1-2
v_gene: TRBV3-1/TRBV3-2
d_gene: .
CDR3nt: TGTGCCAGCAGCCAAGGGACAACTCATGGCTACACCTTC
CDR3aa: CASSQGTTHGYTF

abundance: .
j_gene: TRBJ2-7
v_gene: TRBV5-1
d_gene: TRBD1
CDR3nt: TGCGCCAGCAGCCCGACAGGGGGCCGCGAGCAGTACTTC
CDR3aa: CASSPTGGREQYF

abundance: .
j_gene: TRBJ2-1
v_gene: TRBV3-1/TRBV3-2
d_gene: TRBD2
CDR3nt: TGTGCCAGCAGTCTGACTAGCGGGAGGGCCATTTACAATGAGCAGTTCTTC
CDR3aa: CASSLTSGRAIYNEQFF

abundance: .
j_gene: TRBJ2-7
v_gene: TRBV6-1
d_gene: TRBD2
CDR3nt: TGTGCCAGCAGTGAAGCGACTAGCGGGAGTTACGAGCAGTACTTC
CDR3aa: CASSEATSGSYEQYF

abundance: .
j_gene: TRBJ2-5
v_gene: TRBV18
d_gene: TRBD2
CDR3nt: TGTGCCAGCTCGACTAGCGGGAGCCAAGAGACCCAGTACTTC
CDR3aa: CASSTSGSQETQYF

abundance: .
j_gene: TRBJ1-1
v_gene: TRBV6-2/TRBV6-3
d_gene: .
CDR3nt: TGTGCCAGCAGTTACGCTAGGGAGAACACTGAAGCTTTCTTT
CDR3aa: CASSYARENTEAFF

abundance: once
j_gene: TRBJ1-4
v_gene: TRBV5-5
d_gene: TRBD1
CDR3nt: TGTGCCAGCAGCTCGCGGGACAGGGGGCTAGGTGAAAAACTGTTTTTT
CDR3aa: CASSSRDRGLGEKLFF

abundance: .
j_gene: TRBJ2-7
v_gene: TRBV19
d_gene: .
CDR3nt: TGTGCCAGTAGCCTCCGGACAGCACCTTACGAGCAGTACTTC
CDR3aa: CASSLRTAPYEQYF

abundance: .
j_gene: TRBJ2-1
v_gene: TRBV12-5
d_gene: TRBD2
CDR3nt: TGTGCTAGTGGTTCGGACGAACAGGGACTAGCGGGAAGAACCTACAATGAGCAGTTCTTC
CDR3aa: CASGSDEQGLAGRTYNEQFF

abundance: .
j_gene: TRBJ1-2
v_gene: TRBV27
d_gene: TRBD1
CDR3nt: TGTGCCAGCAGTCTCCGGACAGGGAAGGATATCTATGGCTACACCTTC
CDR3aa: CASSLRTGKDIYGYTF

abundance: .
j_gene: TRBJ2-7
v_gene: TRBV11-3
d_gene: .
CDR3nt: TGTGCCAGCAGCTTAGATGGGGACGAGCAGTACTTC
CDR3aa: CASSLDGDEQYF

abundance: once
j_gene: TRBJ2-2
v_gene: TRBV6-5
d_gene: TRBD2
CDR3nt: TGTGCCACCCTCGGACTAGCGGGAGTCGGGGAGCTGTTTTTT
CDR3aa: CATLGLAGVGELFF

abundance: .
j_gene: TRBJ1-1
v_gene: TRBV9
d_gene: .
CDR3nt: TGTGCCAGCAGCGGGGGGGCTGCGGGGAACACTGAAGCTTTCTTT
CDR3aa: CASSGGAAGNTEAFF

abundance: few
j_gene: TRBJ1-3
v_gene: TRBV28
d_gene: .
CDR3nt: TGTGCCAGCAGTTTAGCAGGGATCGGTGGAAACACCATATATTTT
CDR3aa: CASSLAGIGGNTIYF

abundance: .
j_gene: TRBJ2-3
v_gene: TRBV27
d_gene: .
CDR3nt: TGTGCCAGCAGTCCCCTCCGGGACGGCCCTCATACAGATACGCAGTATTTT
CDR3aa: CASSPLRDGPHTDTQYF

abundance: .
j_gene: TRBJ2-1
v_gene: TRBV19
d_gene: .
CDR3nt: TGTGCCAGTAGTACCGTTAGCGCCCCGCCCTACAATGAGCAGTTCTTC
CDR3aa: CASSTVSAPPYNEQFF

abundance: .
j_gene: TRBJ2-2
v_gene: TRBV2
d_gene: .
CDR3nt: TGTGCCAGCAGTGAAAAAAATCCTAACACCGGGGAGCTGTTTTTT
CDR3aa: CASSEKNPNTGELFF

abundance: .
j_gene: TRBJ1-4
v_gene: TRBV30
d_gene: .
CDR3nt: TGTGCCGTGACCAGGGCAACTAATGAAAAACTGTTTTTT
CDR3aa: CAVTRATNEKLFF

abundance: .
j_gene: TRBJ2-3
v_gene: TRBV6-5
d_gene: .
CDR3nt: TGTGCCAGCAGTTACGGTCAGGCACGCACAGATACGCAGTATTTT
CDR3aa: CASSYGQARTDTQYF

abundance: .
j_gene: TRBJ1-1
v_gene: TRBV9
d_gene: TRBD1
CDR3nt: TGTGCCAGCAGCCCGACAGGGGCGTTGACTGAAGCTTTCTTT
CDR3aa: CASSPTGALTEAFF

abundance: .
j_gene: TRBJ2-2
v_gene: TRBV5-6
d_gene: .
CDR3nt: TGTGCCAGCAGCTACACTACGAACACCGGGGAGCTGTTTTTT
CDR3aa: CASSYTTNTGELFF

abundance: .
j_gene: TRBJ1-6
v_gene: TRBV10-1
d_gene: .
CDR3nt: TGCGCCAGCATCCAGGTCGACTCCTATAATTCACCCCTCCACTTT
CDR3aa: CASIQVDSYNSPLHF